This is a list of T cell receptor beta chains from one sample in a study of T cell changes during pregnancy in multiple sclerosis. Profiled with immunoSEQ multiplex PCR; TCRdb holds only in-frame clones, not every one. Among around 63,000 clones listed, around 92% were seen once. This specimen consisted of peripheral blood, obtained in the third trimester of pregnancy. These receptors all come from a female donor in good health, enrolled as a control in a pregnancy study. The CDR3 runs from the conserved cysteine through the conserved F or W. A D gene is named only where the DNA matches it firmly. Expanded clones get a size class; other rows say once, few or many, or leave the size out.

d_call,j_call,v_call,clone_size,cdr3_aa,cdr3_nt
TRBD1,TRBJ2-7,TRBV28,.,CASTRQGKTYEQYF,TGTGCCAGCACAAGACAGGGTAAGACCTACGAGCAGTACTTC
.,TRBJ2-7,TRBV25-1,.,CASSVSYEQYF,TGTGCCAGCAGTGTATCCTACGAGCAGTACTTC
.,TRBJ2-5,TRBV29-1,.,CSGSAGETQYF,TGCAGCGGTTCTGCGGGAGAGACCCAGTACTTC
TRBD2,TRBJ2-3,TRBV4-1,.,CASSHRGTSGTRADTQYF,TGCGCCAGCAGCCACAGAGGGACTAGCGGGACACGGGCAGATACGCAGTATTTT
.,TRBJ2-7,TRBV5-4,.,CASSSPGISREQYF,TGTGCCAGCAGCTCTCCAGGGATCTCTCGGGAGCAGTACTTC
.,TRBJ2-7,TRBV4-2,.,CASSQASGKPRYEQYF,TGTGCCAGCAGCCAAGCCTCAGGCAAGCCCCGATACGAGCAGTACTTC
.,TRBJ1-2,TRBV29-1,.,CSVEDRGRGAPFYGYTF,TGCAGCGTTGAAGATAGGGGGAGGGGCGCACCCTTTTATGGCTACACCTTC
TRBD1,TRBJ1-6,TRBV6-1,once,CASSIRGQNNSPLHF,TGTGCCAGCAGTATCAGGGGGCAAAATAATTCACCCCTCCACTTT
.,TRBJ1-5,TRBV18,.,CASSPGSGGNQPQHF,TGTGCCAGCTCACCAGGCAGTGGTGGCAATCAGCCCCAGCATTTT
.,TRBJ2-1,TRBV30,.,CAWSPGGNVIYNEQFF,TGTGCCTGGAGTCCTGGCGGCAATGTAATATACAATGAGCAGTTCTTC
.,TRBJ2-3,TRBV27,.,CASSPFRGGGDTQYF,TGTGCCAGCAGTCCTTTCAGGGGTGGGGGTGATACGCAGTATTTT
.,TRBJ2-5,TRBV4-2,few,CASSQDREGGETQYF,TGTGCCAGCAGCCAAGATCGTGAGGGGGGGGAGACCCAGTACTTC
TRBD1,TRBJ1-1,TRBV19,.,CASSIGTGEFAFF,TGTGCCAGTAGTATTGGGACAGGGGAGTTCGCTTTCTTT
TRBD2,TRBJ2-3,TRBV6-6,.,CASSGLLAGGTDTQYF,TGTGCCAGCAGTGGCCTCCTAGCGGGGGGCACAGATACGCAGTATTTT
TRBD2,TRBJ2-7,TRBV12-5,.,CASGDMTSGYAYEQYF,TGTGCTAGTGGAGACATGACTAGCGGGTACGCCTACGAGCAGTACTTC
.,TRBJ2-3,TRBV4-1,.,CASSPTGLPPDTQYF,TGCGCCAGCAGCCCTACGGGATTACCTCCGGATACGCAGTATTTT
TRBD1,TRBJ1-1,TRBV5-1,.,CASSRRGQGPTEAFF,TGCGCCAGCAGCCGAAGGGGACAGGGTCCCACTGAAGCTTTCTTT
.,TRBJ2-5,TRBV23-1,.,CASSRTGITETQYF,TGCGCCAGCAGTCGAACAGGGATAACGGAGACCCAGTACTTC
.,TRBJ1-2,TRBV18,once,CASSPLDRGDGYTF,TGTGCCAGCTCACCCCTGGACCGCGGGGATGGCTACACCTTC
.,TRBJ1-3,TRBV18,.,CASSPLGDSGNTIYF,TGTGCCAGCTCACCTTTAGGGGATTCTGGAAACACCATATATTTT
.,TRBJ2-1,TRBV30,.,CAWGRDTYYNEQFF,TGTGCCTGGGGGCGAGACACCTACTACAATGAGCAGTTCTTC
.,TRBJ2-1,TRBV2,.,CASSFQNNEQFF,TGTGCCAGCAGTTTCCAGAACAATGAGCAGTTCTTC
TRBD1,TRBJ2-3,TRBV7-9,once,CASSRGQDNTDTQYF,TGTGCCAGCAGCCGGGGACAGGACAACACAGATACGCAGTATTTT